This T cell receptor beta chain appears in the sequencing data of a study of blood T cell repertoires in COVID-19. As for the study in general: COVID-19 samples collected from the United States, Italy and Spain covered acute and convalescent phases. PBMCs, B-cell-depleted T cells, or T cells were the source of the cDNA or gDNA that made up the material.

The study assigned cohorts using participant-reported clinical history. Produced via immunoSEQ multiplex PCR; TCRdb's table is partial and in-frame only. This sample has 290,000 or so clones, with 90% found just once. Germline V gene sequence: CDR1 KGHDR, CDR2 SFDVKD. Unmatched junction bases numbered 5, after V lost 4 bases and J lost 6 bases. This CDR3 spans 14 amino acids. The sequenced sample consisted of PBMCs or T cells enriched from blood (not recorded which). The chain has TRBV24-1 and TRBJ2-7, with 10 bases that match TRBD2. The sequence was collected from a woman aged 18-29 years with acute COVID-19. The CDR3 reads CATSDSGTSAEQYF. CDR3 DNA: TGTGCCACCAGTGACTCCGGGACTAGCGCCGAGCAGTACTTC.